Shown below are 18 T cell receptor beta chains from a single sample sequenced in a study of Ad26.COV2.S vaccination and SARS-CoV-2 variants. The treatment is: over 15 received Ad26.COV2.S at low or high dose, single or two shots; several received placebo; per-sample allocation not given. Sampling took place 63 days after the first vaccine or placebo injection. Here immunoSEQ multiplex PCR was the method, and the copy in TCRdb shows in-frame clones only, minus some. The sample has roughly 270,000 clones, approximately 87% seen once. This sample comprised peripheral blood, obtained in a trial of Ad26.COV2.S vaccine versus placebo. These receptors were obtained from a person between 18 and 60 years old who received the Ad26.COV2.S COVID-19 vaccine or a placebo.

This chain uses TRBV5-5 with TRBJ2-3, with D tentatively TRBD2 (6 bases). The V gene's germline CDR1 is SGHKS and CDR2 YYEKEE (reference sequence). CDR3 size: 18 residues. Trimming took 1 base from V and 1 from J, leaving 19 bases between them. The CDR3 is CASSLHIGGAFGTDTQYF. The CDR3 DNA is TGTGCCAGCAGCTTGCATATCGGAGGGGCATTTGGCACAGATACGCAGTATTTT.

The rearrangement joins TRBV5-1 to TRBJ1-2; the D gene is possibly TRBD1 (5 bases). Germline CDR1 and CDR2: SGHRS and YFSETQ. The CDR3 totals 15 residues. V lost 4 bases and J 3 bases, leaving 16 bases between the germline ends. The CDR3 sequence: CASSGGGIIDYGYTF. The CDR3 DNA reads as TGCGCCAGCAGCGGCGGGGGGATTATTGACTATGGCTACACCTTC. Using reference TRBV5-1 and TRBJ1-2 for the parts outside the CDR3, the full variable domain is KAGVTQTPRYLIKTRGQQVTLSCSPISGHRSVSWYQQTPGQGLQFLFEYFSETQRNKGNFPGRFSGRQFSNSRSEMNVSTLELGDSALYLCASSGGGIIDYGYTFGSGTRLTVV.

The chain combines TRBV23-1 with TRBJ2-3; perhaps TRBD2 as D (5 bases). TRBV23-1 is designated an ORF whose function remains uncertain. The CDR3 contains 17 residues. V was trimmed by 6 bases and J by 3 bases, leaving 22 bases between them. The CDR3 bases are TGCGCCAGCAGGATAATTGCGGAGTATTGGAGGACAGATACGCAGTATTTT. This encodes CASRIIAEYWRTDTQYF.

The rearrangement links TRBV7-9 to TRBJ2-1; 8 bases match TRBD1. CDR3 length: 16 residues. CDR1 and CDR2 (germline): SEHNR, FQNEAQ (reference sequence). Losses at the gene ends were 2 bases for V and 8 bases for J; bases not matched to a gene: 11. CDR3 protein: CASSLSSGQGTHEQFF. As DNA, the CDR3 is TGTGCCAGCAGCTTAAGTTCCGGACAGGGCACCCATGAGCAGTTCTTC.

The gene calls are TRBV27 and TRBJ2-1; D remains ambiguous. Germline V CDR1 and CDR2: MNHEY, SMNVEV (reference sequence). The CDR3 covers 11 residues. The V and J ends lost 6 bases and 5 bases respectively, with 5 bases between them. In DNA, the CDR3 is TGTGCCAGCAGCCGGAACAATGAGCAGTTCTTC. It translates to CASSRNNEQFF.

This clone has more than one count but fewer than ten. The chain uses TRBV2 and TRBJ1-6; 7 bases match TRBD1. CDR1 and CDR2 (germline): SNHLY, FYNNEI. V dropped 7 bases and J dropped 7; count of bases not matched to a gene: 4. CDR3 length: 13 residues. The CDR3, as DNA: TGTGCCAGCATTAACAGGGGAAATTCACCCCTCCACTTT. Protein product: CASINRGNSPLHF.

V is TRBV7-8 and J is TRBJ2-5; TRBD2 aligns across 7 bases. This CDR3 contains 14 residues. The germline gives CDR1 SGHVS, CDR2 FQNEAQ. V dropped 5 bases and J dropped 5; count of bases not matched to a gene: 8. The CDR3 sequence: CASSPTSVGETQYF. DNA of the CDR3: TGTGCCAGCAGCCCCACTAGCGTCGGGGAGACCCAGTACTTC.

The chain has TRBV2 and TRBJ2-2; tentatively, D is TRBD2 (6 bases). Trimming removed 6 bases from V and 8 bases from J, with 10 bases in between. This CDR3 has 12 amino acids. The germline V gene has CDR1 SNHLY and CDR2 FYNNEI. CDR3 loop: CASREGSGELFF. The CDR3 coding sequence is TGTGCCAGCAGGGAGGGCTCTGGGGAGCTGTTTTTT.

J is TRBJ2-7 and V is TRBV4-1; 7 bases match TRBD1. The ends lost 2 bases at V and 5 bases at J; junction bases unmatched: 6. The CDR3 length is 14 residues. Germline assignment: CDR1 MGHRA and CDR2 YSYEKL. The CDR3 sequence: CASSQPPRGHEQYF. CDR3 nucleotides: TGCGCCAGCAGCCAACCCCCTAGGGGGCACGAGCAGTACTTC.

J is TRBJ2-7 and V is TRBV11-1; D gene unclear. The V end lost 5 bases, the J end lost 0 bases, and 11 bases lay between the germline ends. CDR3 size: 14 residues. Germline V CDR1 and CDR2: SGHAT, FQDESV (reference sequence). The CDR3 DNA sequence: TGTGCCAGCAGCCCCCGTCTGAGCTCCTACGAGCAGTACTTC. This encodes CASSPRLSSYEQYF.

The chain couples TRBV12-3 or TRBV12-4 to TRBJ1-1; D possibly corresponds to TRBD1 (5 bases). V dropped 5 bases and J dropped 5 bases, with 9 bases sitting between them. The CDR3 covers 12 residues. CDR3 sequence (DNA): TGTGCCAGCAGTCTACAGGTAACTGAAGCTTTCTTT. Encoded protein: CASSLQVTEAFF.

The rearrangement joins TRBV7-9 to TRBJ1-1; D is unresolved. The CDR3 consists of 13 residues. CDR1 is SEHNR, CDR2 FQNEAQ, per germline (reference sequence). Trimming pared 5 bases from V and 2 bases from J, leaving 9 bases between. CDR3 DNA sequence: TGTGCCAGCAGCCCTCAGGTAAACACTGAAGCTTTCTTT. Translation gives CASSPQVNTEAFF.

The chain carries TRBV3-1 (or the pseudogene TRBV3-2) and TRBJ2-5; the D gene could be TRBD1 or TRBD2 (5 bases each). This CDR3 region has 16 residues. Trimming took 2 bases from V and 3 from J, leaving 16 bases between them. CDR1 and CDR2 (germline): LGHDT, YNNKEL (reference sequence). CDR3 in DNA: TGTGCCAGCAGCCAAAGAACGCAGGGAGAAGAAGAGACCCAGTACTTC. Its protein is CASSQRTQGEEETQYF.

V and J are TRBV5-8 and TRBJ2-4, with 9 bases aligning to TRBD1. Looked up from germline, CDR1 is SGHTS and CDR2 is YDEGEE. V dropped 6 bases and J dropped 8; count of bases not matched to a gene: 12. CDR3 length: 15 amino acids. DNA for the CDR3: TGTGCCAGCAACCCGGGGGGACAGGGTCACTACATTCAGTACTTC. Encoded protein: CASNPGGQGHYIQYF.

CDR3 sequence reads: CASSLLSGSGTDTQYF. As DNA, the CDR3 is TGTGCCAGCAGCTTACTTAGTGGTAGCGGCACAGATACGCAGTATTTT. The V call is TRBV7-6, the J call TRBJ2-3; tentatively, D is TRBD2 (5 bases). Trimming removed 2 bases at V and 1 base at J, with 13 bases between. Germline V lookup: CDR1 SGHVS, CDR2 FNYEAQ. The CDR3 contains 16 residues.

The sample holds a few counts of this clone. The rearrangement links TRBV6-8 to TRBJ2-7, with 10 bases lining up with TRBD1. The CDR3 has 16 amino acids. V dropped 2 bases and J dropped 7; count of bases not matched to a gene: 11. Germline lookup yields CDR1 MNHGY and CDR2 SAAAGT. The CDR3 loop is CASSYLDRGQGREQYF. CDR3 nucleotide sequence: TGTGCCAGCAGTTACCTCGACCGGGGACAGGGGCGTGAGCAGTACTTC.

The chain links TRBV6-5 to TRBJ1-5; D is unresolved. The CDR3 loop spans 13 amino acids. The germline V gene encodes CDR1 MNHEY and CDR2 SVGAGI. The ends were cut back, 7 bases at V and 3 bases at J, with 10 bases in the middle. In DNA, the CDR3 is TGTGCCAGCACCGACATACTCAATCAGCCCCAGCATTTT. This gives the protein CASTDILNQPQHF.

The rearrangement links TRBV7-9 to TRBJ1-3; D unclear. From germline, CDR1 is SEHNR and CDR2 FQNEAQ (reference sequence). The CDR3 covers 14 residues. V was pared by 5 bases and J by 2 bases, with 10 bases between. The CDR3 loop is CASSQVQAGNTIYF. The CDR3 DNA follows: TGTGCCAGCAGCCAGGTCCAGGCTGGAAACACCATATATTTT. The entire variable domain, with the rest obtained from reference TRBV7-9 and TRBJ1-3, is as follows: DTGVSQNPRHKITKRGQNVTFRCDPISEHNRLYWYRQTLGQGPEFLTYFQNEAQLEKSRLLSDRFSAERPKGSFSTLEIQRTEQGDSAMYLCASSQVQAGNTIYFGEGSWLTVV.